This passage covers 12 T cell receptor beta chains from one sample sequenced in a study of blood T cell repertoires in COVID-19. Sequencing was performed with immunoSEQ multiplex PCR; in TCRdb, only in-frame clones are kept and a portion is missing. This sample has some 500,000 clones, with 88% found just once. Sequencing was done on a sample of PBMCs or T cells enriched from blood (not recorded which). These receptor sequences come from a middle-aged woman who had recovered from COVID-19.

The chain couples TRBV5-1 to TRBJ2-1; TRBD2 agrees at 11 bases. CDR1 and CDR2 (germline): SGHRS, YFSETQ. This CDR3 region has 15 residues. V lost 4 bases, J lost 9 bases, and 9 bases stayed unmatched. CDR3 residues: CASSPGSGTSGEQFF. CDR3 bases: TGCGCCAGCAGCCCAGGATCCGGGACTAGCGGTGAGCAGTTCTTC.

V is TRBV10-1 and J is TRBJ2-5; 7 positions match TRBD2. With V trimmed by 3 bases and J by 4 bases, 2 bases remained unmatched. Germline V gives CDR1 WNHNN, CDR2 SYGVQD (reference sequence). CDR3 length: 13 residues. The CDR3 protein is CASSELASETQYF. CDR3 coding DNA: TGCGCCAGCAGTGAACTAGCGTCAGAGACCCAGTACTTC.

In this sample, this clone turned up a few times. This sequence joins TRBV19 and TRBJ1-2; 8 positions match TRBD1. The CDR3 contains 14 residues. CDR1 LNHDA and CDR2 SQIVND come from the germline V gene (reference sequence). V lost 4 bases and J lost 4; bases outside the gene matches: 5. The CDR3 protein is CASSTGQATYGYTF. The CDR3 region has the DNA TGTGCCAGTAGTACGGGACAGGCAACCTATGGCTACACCTTC.

This clone was counted between two and nine times. The chain links TRBV13 to TRBJ1-5; the match to TRBD1 covers 7 bases. The germline V gene has CDR1 PRHDT and CDR2 FYEKMQ (reference sequence). V was clipped by 4 bases and J by 4 bases; unmatched bases: 13. This CDR3 contains 17 residues. The CDR3 protein is CASSWRGQGRRNQPQHF. As DNA, the CDR3 is TGTGCCAGCAGCTGGAGGGGGCAGGGACGGAGGAATCAGCCCCAGCATTTT.

The rearrangement links TRBV6-6 to TRBJ2-7; D is perhaps TRBD1 (6 bases). Germline loops: CDR1 MNHNY, CDR2 SVGAGI (reference sequence). CDR3 length: 15 residues. V lost 0 bases and J 5 bases, leaving 14 bases between the germline ends. The CDR3 nucleotides are TGTGCCAGCAGTTACTCGGCGACAGGCGTCAACGAGCAGTACTTC. Translation: CASSYSATGVNEQYF.

J is TRBJ2-1 and V is TRBV7-8; possibly TRBD2 for D (6 bases). Germline CDR1 is SGHVS and CDR2 is FQNEAQ. V lost 2 bases, J lost 8 bases, and 16 bases lay in between. This CDR3 spans 15 amino acids. The CDR3 here is CASSLPGLASYEQFF. CDR3 coding DNA: TGTGCCAGCAGCTTACCGGGACTCGCTTCGTATGAGCAGTTCTTC.

This clone came up a few times. The chain recombines TRBV3-1 (or the pseudogene TRBV3-2) with TRBJ1-2, with a possible D match to TRBD1 (6 bases). Germline CDR1 and CDR2: LGHDT and YNNKEL (reference sequence). Trimming took 1 base from V and 2 from J, leaving 17 bases between them. CDR3 size: 17 residues. The CDR3 DNA reads as TGTGCCAGCAGCCAAGCACATCCCGGGACAATCAACTATGGCTACACCTTC. Translating it yields CASSQAHPGTINYGYTF.

The chain carries TRBV5-6 and TRBJ1-2; D may be TRBD1 (6 bases). Germline CDR1 is SGHDT and CDR2 is YYEEEE. V gave up 5 bases and J gave up 3 bases, with 11 bases separating them. The CDR3 totals 13 residues. CDR3 DNA sequence: TGTGCCAGCAGGTTGACAGGATACTATGGCTACACCTTC. Protein sequence: CASRLTGYYGYTF.

This sequence joins TRBV5-6 and TRBJ1-5; TRBD1 is a possible D gene (6 bases). Germline loops: CDR1 SGHDT, CDR2 YYEEEE. Trimming took 3 bases from V and 0 from J, leaving 13 bases between them. The CDR3 length is 16 residues. CDR3 sequence (DNA): TGTGCCAGCAGCTCGAGACAGGCATATAGCAATCAGCCCCAGCATTTT. Protein: CASSSRQAYSNQPQHF.

The rearrangement uses TRBV6-2 or TRBV6-3 and TRBJ1-1; 10 nucleotides agree with TRBD1. Germline CDR1 and CDR2: MNHEY and SVGEGT. The CDR3 consists of 18 residues. J gave up 2 bases and V 0 bases, and 9 bases lay outside the gene matches. The CDR3, as DNA: TGTGCCAGCAGTTACTCGAGGGACAGGGGCCGTTTAAACACTGAAGCTTTCTTT. Translated, it gives CASSYSRDRGRLNTEAFF.

A word on this clone: A read error may account for a junction end that differs from germline. The rearrangement uses TRBV14 and TRBJ2-3, with 8 bases identical to TRBD2. The CDR3 covers 13 residues. Germline lookup yields CDR1 SGHDN and CDR2 FVKESK. CDR3 in amino acids: CASSPRAGALGDF. The CDR3 nucleotides are TGTGCCAGCAGCCCCCGAGCGGGGGCACTTGGGGATTTT.

This rearrangement joins TRBV13 to TRBJ1-1; 7 positions agree with TRBD1. The CDR3 runs 14 residues. V dropped 4 bases and J dropped 2; count of bases not matched to a gene: 4. The germline CDR1 and CDR2 sequences are PRHDT and FYEKMQ (reference sequence). CDR3 coding DNA: TGTGCCAGCAGCTCAGGACAGGTTAACACTGAAGCTTTCTTT. Amino acid sequence: CASSSGQVNTEAFF. The variable domain in full, completed from reference TRBV13 and TRBJ1-1, reads AAGVIQSPRHLIKEKRETATLKCYPIPRHDTVYWYQQGPGQDPQFLISFYEKMQSDKGSIPDRFSAQQFSDYHSELNMSSLELGDSALYFCASSSGQVNTEAFFGQGTRLTVV.